These 32 T cell receptor beta chains share one sample of origin, sequenced in a study of blood T cell repertoires in COVID-19. Sequencing was performed with immunoSEQ multiplex PCR; in TCRdb, only in-frame clones are kept and a portion is missing. The data contain approximately 160,000 clones, around 81% of them singletons. Sequencing used peripheral blood. Receptors originate from a man aged 55 to 70 with active or convalescent COVID-19.

V and J are TRBV13 and TRBJ2-2; 9 bases fit TRBD2. V gave up 3 bases and J gave up 5 bases; unmatched junction bases: 7. In germline, CDR1 is PRHDT, CDR2 FYEKMQ (reference sequence). This CDR3 comprises 16 residues. This CDR3 reads CASSLIAGERTGELFF. In DNA, the CDR3 is TGTGCCAGCAGCTTGATAGCGGGAGAACGGACCGGGGAGCTGTTTTTT.

The V and J genes are TRBV7-2 and TRBJ2-3; D is possibly TRBD2 (5 bases). The CDR3 is 16 amino acids. The germline V gene encodes CDR1 SGHTA and CDR2 FQGNSA. Deletions cut 3 bases from V and 0 bases from J, with 13 bases between. Written as DNA, the CDR3 is TGTGCCAGCAGCTTCGGGGTGAGATCTAGCACAGATACGCAGTATTTT. Protein: CASSFGVRSSTDTQYF. The variable domain in full, with the rest retrieved from reference TRBV7-2 and TRBJ2-3, is GAGVSQSPSNKVTEKGKDVELRCDPISGHTALYWYRQSLGQGLEFLIYFQGNSAPDKSGLPSDRFSAERTGGSVSTLTIQRTQQEDSAVYLCASSFGVRSSTDTQYFGPGTRLTVL.

This chain uses TRBV11-2 with TRBJ1-2, with 7 bases lining up with TRBD1. Germline trimming cut 2 bases from V and 0 bases from J; bases unmatched to any gene: 6. Germline V gene lookup returns CDR1 SGHAT and CDR2 FQNNGV. The CDR3 is 16 amino acids. CDR3 loop: CASSLTGQRTNYGYTF. The DNA for the CDR3 is TGTGCCAGCAGCTTAACGGGACAGAGAACTAACTATGGCTACACCTTC.

This clone was detected only a few times. This chain uses TRBV6-1 with TRBJ2-7, with TRBD1 matching over 7 bases. After removal of 3 bases from V and 1 base from J, the junction contained 6 bases not matched to a gene. CDR3 length: 15 amino acids. Germline V gene data show CDR1 as MNHNS and CDR2 as SASEGT. The CDR3: CASSDRDSSSYEQYF. The DNA for the CDR3 is TGTGCCAGCAGTGACCGGGACAGTTCGTCCTACGAGCAGTACTTC.

This rearrangement joins TRBV13 to TRBJ2-3; the D is unclear. The CDR3 consists of 16 residues. V lost 0 bases to trimming and J lost 6 bases, with 16 bases between them. Germline CDR1 is PRHDT and CDR2 is FYEKMQ (reference sequence). The CDR3 nucleotides read TGTGCCAGCAGCTTAGGCCGCGGTGGTTTTTCTGATACGCAGTATTTT. It specifies CASSLGRGGFSDTQYF.

V and J are TRBV3-1 (or the pseudogene TRBV3-2) and TRBJ2-3; TRBD1 might be the D (6 bases). The CDR3 is 14 amino acids. V was trimmed by 1 base and J by 3 bases, leaving 8 bases between them. Germline CDR1 is LGHDT and CDR2 is YNNKEL (reference sequence). CDR3 in DNA: TGTGCCAGCAGCCAAGTTCAGGGGACAGATACGCAGTATTTT. It specifies CASSQVQGTDTQYF.

A note on this clone: Within the sample, other DNA sequences also encode this same CDR3. The gene calls are TRBV2 and TRBJ1-4, with 9 bases lining up with TRBD1. The CDR3 length is 14 residues. Germline V gene sequence: CDR1 SNHLY, CDR2 FYNNEI. Trimming took 6 bases from V and 8 from J; bases not matched to a gene: 7. The CDR3 reads CASREQGAGEKLFF. CDR3 in DNA: TGTGCCAGCAGGGAACAGGGGGCCGGGGAAAAACTGTTTTTT.

V gene TRBV14 combines with J gene TRBJ1-6; TRBD1 matches at 7 bases. Germline loops: CDR1 SGHDN, CDR2 FVKESK. V lost 1 base, J lost 8 bases, and 5 bases stayed unmatched. The CDR3 contains 15 residues. The chain's CDR3 is CASSQAGTAHSPLHF. CDR3 sequence (DNA): TGTGCCAGCAGCCAAGCCGGGACAGCACATTCACCCCTCCACTTT.

A single count supports this clone. The chain couples TRBV14 to TRBJ2-5; TRBD1 is a possible D gene (5 bases). The CDR3 runs 15 residues. The germline V gene encodes CDR1 SGHDN and CDR2 FVKESK. Trimming stripped 3 bases from V and 5 bases from J, with 16 bases between. The CDR3 reads CASSHTLWGLETQYF. CDR3 DNA sequence: TGTGCCAGCAGCCACACACTTTGGGGCCTGGAGACCCAGTACTTC.

J is TRBJ1-1 and V is TRBV3-1 (or the pseudogene TRBV3-2); unclear D gene. The V and J ends lost 1 base and 0 bases respectively, with 9 bases between them. The CDR3 loop spans 15 amino acids. From germline, CDR1 is LGHDT and CDR2 YNNKEL (reference sequence). CDR3: CASSQVVQLNTEAFF. The CDR3 nucleotides read TGTGCCAGCAGCCAAGTGGTACAGCTGAACACTGAAGCTTTCTTT.

DNA for the CDR3: TGTGCCAGCAGTTTTCAGCCCACAGGGTATTTCAATTCACCCCTCCACTTT. Translating gives CASSFQPTGYFNSPLHF. This chain uses TRBV28 with TRBJ1-6; weak D call: TRBD1 (6 bases). CDR1 is MDHEN and CDR2 is SYDVKM in the germline V gene. V gave up 3 bases and J gave up 7 bases, with 19 bases separating them. This CDR3 has 17 amino acids.

This clone showed up just a few times. The V gene is TRBV28, the J gene TRBJ2-7; no clear D gene. The CDR3 has 13 residues. Per germline, CDR1 MDHEN and CDR2 SYDVKM. Trimming removed 10 bases from V and 2 bases from J, with 15 bases in between. The CDR3 DNA follows: TGTGCCACCCTCTCTCTAGGCCCCTACGAGCAGTACTTC. This gives the protein CATLSLGPYEQYF.

The gene calls are TRBV5-6 and TRBJ1-5; 10 nucleotides match TRBD1. The germline V gene encodes CDR1 SGHDT and CDR2 YYEEEE. The CDR3 runs to 15 residues. The ends lost 2 bases at V and 6 bases at J; junction bases unmatched: 5. CDR3 nucleotides: TGTGCCAGCAGCTTTCGGGGACAGGGGATTCAGCCCCAGCATTTT. Translating it yields CASSFRGQGIQPQHF.

V gene TRBV29-1 combines with J gene TRBJ2-3, with a possible D match to TRBD2 (6 bases). The V end was cut by 7 bases, the J end by 4 bases, with 21 bases between. Germline CDR1 SQVTM, CDR2 ANQGSEA. The CDR3 consists of 15 residues. Here the CDR3 reads CSAERQKTGADTQYF. DNA of the CDR3: TGCAGCGCCGAGCGACAGAAAACGGGGGCAGATACGCAGTATTTT.

This clone has a handful of counts. The chain joins TRBV7-9 to TRBJ1-6, with D uncertain. The ends were cut back, 9 bases at V and 6 bases at J, with 12 bases in the middle. CDR3 length: 13 amino acids. Germline assignment: CDR1 SEHNR and CDR2 FQNEAQ (reference sequence). The CDR3 DNA is TGTGCCAGTAACCGGGAACGTAATTCACCCCTCCACTTT. Translating gives CASNRERNSPLHF.

CDR3 bases: TGTGCCAGCAGCTTAGATGGAGGGAATTGGCCCCAGCATTTT. It specifies CASSLDGGNWPQHF. The chain joins TRBV11-2 to TRBJ1-5; no clear D gene. Trimming cost V 0 bases and J 9 bases, with 12 bases left between them. The CDR3 runs to 14 residues. Germline V gene sequence: CDR1 SGHAT, CDR2 FQNNGV. The full variable domain, rest sourced from reference TRBV11-2 and TRBJ1-5, is EAGVAQSPRYKIIEKRQSVAFWCNPISGHATLYWYQQILGQGPKLLIQFQNNGVVDDSQLPKDRFSAERLKGVDSTLKIQPAKLEDSAVYLCASSLDGGNWPQHFGDGTRLSIL.

V gene TRBV5-8 combines with J gene TRBJ2-5; 7 bases align to TRBD2. The CDR3 spans 14 residues. Unmatched junction bases numbered 5, after V lost 4 bases and J lost 2 bases. Germline V gene data show CDR1 as SGHTS and CDR2 as YDEGEE. CDR3 amino acids: CASSPSSGQETQYF. As DNA, the CDR3 is TGTGCCAGCAGCCCATCTAGCGGACAAGAGACCCAGTACTTC.

J is TRBJ2-1 and V is TRBV27; maybe TRBD2 (6 bases). Trimming removed 6 bases from V and 5 bases from J, with 14 bases in between. Germline V gene data show CDR1 as MNHEY and CDR2 as SMNVEV (reference sequence). This CDR3 is 14 amino acids long. The CDR3 DNA sequence: TGTGCCAGCAGGTGGATTAGCGGAAACAATGAGCAGTTCTTC. Encoded protein: CASRWISGNNEQFF.

V is TRBV11-2 and J is TRBJ2-5, with TRBD2 matching over 9 bases. The ends lost 4 bases at V and 4 bases at J; junction bases unmatched: 10. This CDR3 is built from 16 residues. Per germline, CDR1 SGHAT and CDR2 FQNNGV. In nucleotides, the CDR3 is TGTGCCAGCAGCTCCGGGATAGCGGGAGCGGTAGAGACCCAGTACTTC. This codes for CASSSGIAGAVETQYF.

V usage is TRBV6-4 and J usage is TRBJ1-1; the D gene is possibly TRBD1 (6 bases). Germline V CDR1 and CDR2: MRHNA, SNTAGT. Trimming removed 3 bases from V and 1 base from J, with 6 bases in between. CDR3 length: 13 residues. The CDR3 loop reads CASSEDRNTEAFF. DNA of the CDR3: TGTGCCAGCAGTGAGGACAGGAACACTGAAGCTTTCTTT.

The chain is built from TRBV18 and TRBJ1-2; TRBD1 might be the D (6 bases). This CDR3 region has 14 residues. The V end was cut by 0 bases, the J end by 2 bases, with 7 bases between. CDR1 and CDR2 from the germline V gene are KGHSH and LQKENI. DNA for the CDR3: TGTGCCAGCTCACCACCCCAGGGGAACTATGGCTACACCTTC. This sequence encodes CASSPPQGNYGYTF.

This chain uses TRBV4-1 with TRBJ2-3, with D possibly TRBD1 on 5 matching bases. Germline assignment: CDR1 MGHRA and CDR2 YSYEKL. The V gene lost 4 bases and the J gene lost 1 base, with 15 bases spanning the gap. The CDR3 consists of 16 residues. The CDR3 loop reads CASSPSSRGGTDTQYF. For the CDR3, the DNA is TGCGCCAGCAGCCCCTCCTCTAGGGGTGGCACAGATACGCAGTATTTT.

This clone has only one observation. This sequence joins TRBV3-1 (or the pseudogene TRBV3-2) and TRBJ2-4, with TRBD1 identical over 7 bases. This CDR3 has 16 amino acids. The germline V gene has CDR1 LGHDT and CDR2 YNNKEL (reference sequence). Trimming at V came to 2 bases and at J to 4 bases, leaving 8 bases not matched to a gene. CDR3 coding DNA: TGTGCCAGCAGCCAATCCGGACGGGACAGTAAAAACATTCAGTACTTC. This translates into CASSQSGRDSKNIQYF.

The V and J genes are TRBV9 and TRBJ2-7, with D possibly matching TRBD1 (5 bases). The CDR3 runs to 16 residues. Germline loops: CDR1 SGDLS, CDR2 YYNGEE. Trimming took 0 bases from V and 1 from J, leaving 14 bases between them. For the CDR3, the DNA is TGTGCCAGCAGCGTAGAAGATGGGGCATATTCCTACGAGCAGTACTTC. Translation: CASSVEDGAYSYEQYF.

The chain is built from TRBV2 and TRBJ2-1, with 7 bases fitting TRBD1. The trim removed 6 bases at V and 1 base at J, leaving 27 bases unmatched. CDR1 and CDR2 from the germline V gene are SNHLY and FYNNEI. This CDR3 is 22 amino acids long. CDR3 in amino acids: CASRSGGFGLTGEIWSYNEQFF. CDR3 DNA sequence: TGTGCCAGCAGGAGTGGCGGCTTTGGCCTAACAGGGGAGATCTGGTCCTACAATGAGCAGTTCTTC. The full variable domain, rest sourced from reference TRBV2 and TRBJ2-1, is EPEVTQTPSHQVTQMGQEVILRCVPISNHLYFYWYRQILGQKVEFLVSFYNNEISEKSEIFDDQFSVERPDGSNFTLKIRSTKLEDSAMYFCASRSGGFGLTGEIWSYNEQFFGPGTRLTVL.

The V call is TRBV10-2, the J call TRBJ1-1; no clear D. The germline gives CDR1 WSHSY, CDR2 SAAADI. This CDR3 has 13 amino acids. Trimming took off 4 bases at V and 3 bases at J, with 9 bases between the two ends. CDR3 protein: CASSGEGYTEAFF. The CDR3, as DNA: TGCGCCAGCAGTGGGGAGGGTTACACTGAAGCTTTCTTT.

The chain uses TRBV7-2 and TRBJ2-5; 11 positions agree with TRBD2. Germline V gives CDR1 SGHTA, CDR2 FQGNSA. Trimming at V came to 1 base and at J to 5 bases, leaving 3 bases not matched to a gene. CDR3 length: 15 amino acids. As DNA, the CDR3 is TGTGCCAGCAGCTTAGAAAGGACTAGCGGGGAGACCCAGTACTTC. Its protein is CASSLERTSGETQYF.

This clone came up a few times. The V and J genes are TRBV2 and TRBJ1-6, with a possible D match to TRBD1 (5 bases). Trimming stripped 2 bases from V and 2 bases from J, with 10 bases between. The CDR3 spans 16 residues. Germline CDR1 reads SNHLY; CDR2 reads FYNNEI. The chain's CDR3 is CASSEWGGTYNSPLHF. The DNA of the CDR3 is TGTGCCAGCAGTGAATGGGGGGGAACCTATAATTCACCCCTCCACTTT.

In this sample, this clone turned up a few times. V gene TRBV5-6 combines with J gene TRBJ1-2; 8 bases are a match to TRBD1. Germline V gene sequence: CDR1 SGHDT, CDR2 YYEEEE. This CDR3 contains 14 residues. Trimming removed 3 bases from V and 5 bases from J; junction bases left unmatched: 6. The CDR3 loop reads CASSYTGGNYGYTF. The CDR3 DNA reads as TGTGCCAGCAGCTACACAGGGGGAAATTATGGCTACACCTTC.

J is TRBJ1-4 and V is TRBV2; D is unresolved. This CDR3 has 14 amino acids. Per germline, CDR1 SNHLY and CDR2 FYNNEI. V dropped 6 bases and J dropped 7 bases, with 15 bases sitting between them. CDR3 amino acids: CASSAHSNSEKLFF. CDR3 DNA: TGTGCCAGCAGCGCGCACTCTAATTCTGAAAAACTGTTTTTT.

The chain couples TRBV7-8 to TRBJ1-2, with D possibly being TRBD1 (6 bases). The CDR3 totals 15 residues. Germline V gene lookup returns CDR1 SGHVS and CDR2 FQNEAQ. V gave up 5 bases and J gave up 0 bases, with 13 bases separating them. Here the CDR3 reads CASSLRTEPNYGYTF. CDR3 bases: TGTGCCAGCAGCCTCCGGACAGAACCTAACTATGGCTACACCTTC.

The chain combines TRBV2 with TRBJ1-4; possibly TRBD1 for D (5 bases). Germline V gene lookup returns CDR1 SNHLY and CDR2 FYNNEI. The CDR3 has 12 amino acids. V shed 5 bases and J shed 8 bases, with 9 bases lying between them. The CDR3 nucleotides are TGTGCCAGCAGTTCCGGGGGGGAAAAACTGTTTTTT. Translating gives CASSSGGEKLFF. Filled out from reference TRBV2 and TRBJ1-4, the complete variable domain reads EPEVTQTPSHQVTQMGQEVILRCVPISNHLYFYWYRQILGQKVEFLVSFYNNEISEKSEIFDDQFSVERPDGSNFTLKIRSTKLEDSAMYFCASSSGGEKLFFGSGTQLSVL.